The 27 T cell receptor beta chains listed next were all sequenced from one sample in a study of response to subunit inactivated influenza vaccine. TCRdb fed the RT-PCR reads into MiXCR, producing one record per CDR3 protein. The data hold hundreds of thousands of distinct CDR3 sequences, with about 15% observed a single time. The source was PBMCs from blood, collected around 14 days before vaccination. These receptors came from a man aged 50 to 59 who received an inactivated influenza vaccine.

This clonotype was seen repeatedly, ten times or more. The DNA of the CDR3 is TGCAGCGCCGTGAGGGGGACCGGGGAGCTGTTTTTT. The encoded protein is CSAVRGTGELFF. The chain combines TRBV29-1 with TRBJ2-2; possible D gene TRBD1, 6 bases. The CDR3 totals 12 residues. CDR1 is SQVTM and CDR2 is ANQGSEA in the germline V gene. With 7 bases removed from V and 5 bases from J, the gap between germline ends came to 11 bases.

The V call is TRBV4-2, the J call TRBJ2-5, with 7 bases identical to TRBD1. V shed 10 bases, J shed 1 base, and the junction held 21 bases outside the gene matches. This CDR3 has 18 amino acids. Germline V gene lookup returns CDR1 LGHNA and CDR2 YNFKEQ. The chain's CDR3 is CAIGFGLSWTGLQETQYF. CDR3 in DNA: TGTGCCATCGGCTTTGGGCTCAGTTGGACAGGCCTCCAAGAGACCCAGTACTTC.

The rearrangement uses TRBV3-1 and TRBJ1-1; weak D call: TRBD1 (5 bases). The V end lost 3 bases, the J end lost 5 bases, and 10 bases lay between the germline ends. The CDR3 loop spans 13 amino acids. CDR1 and CDR2 (germline): LGHDT, YNNKEL (reference sequence). The CDR3 nucleotides are TGTGCCAGCAGCCAGGGAGGGGTGACTGAAGCTTTCTTT. It codes for CASSQGGVTEAFF.

This clonotype has more than one count but fewer than ten. V and J are TRBV20-1 and TRBJ2-2; TRBD1 is a possible D gene (6 bases). CDR3 length: 13 amino acids. Germline CDR1 reads DFQATT; CDR2 reads SNEGSKA (reference sequence). V was pared by 6 bases and J by 6 bases, with 14 bases between. This CDR3 reads CSAWAEGAGELFF. DNA for the CDR3: TGCAGTGCCTGGGCAGAGGGGGCCGGGGAGCTGTTTTTT.

The V gene is TRBV27, the J gene TRBJ2-3, with 12 nucleotides matching TRBD1. After removal of 2 bases from V and 4 bases from J, the junction contained 4 bases not matched to a gene. From germline, CDR1 is MNHEY and CDR2 SMNVEV (reference sequence). The CDR3 sequence is 16 residues long. CDR3 region: CASSLVGTGGADTQYF. In DNA form, the CDR3 reads TGTGCCAGCAGTTTAGTAGGGACAGGGGGCGCAGATACGCAGTATTTT.

The rearrangement joins TRBV25-1 to TRBJ1-5; possibly TRBD1 for D (5 bases). CDR3 length equals 14 residues. The germline V gene encodes CDR1 MGHDK and CDR2 SYGVNS. The V end was cut by 7 bases, the J end by 5 bases, with 15 bases between. CDR3: CASMAAGSYQPQHF. In nucleotides, the CDR3 is TGTGCCAGCATGGCGGCAGGGAGTTATCAGCCCCAGCATTTT.

V gene TRBV6-4 combines with J gene TRBJ2-3; TRBD1 is a possible D gene (6 bases). This CDR3 comprises 15 residues. V lost 6 bases to trimming and J lost 0 bases, with 13 bases between them. CDR1 MRHNA and CDR2 SNTAGT come from the germline V gene. Written as DNA, the CDR3 is TGTGCCAGCAGCCAATTCGGACAGAGCACAGATACGCAGTATTTT. It encodes CASSQFGQSTDTQYF.

This clonotype was seen just once. The chain uses TRBV20-1 and TRBJ2-7, with 12 bases matching TRBD2. The CDR3 has 15 amino acids. Per the germline V gene, CDR1 is DFQATT and CDR2 is SNEGSKA (reference sequence). The DNA of the CDR3 is TGCAAACTACTAGCGGGAGGCCAGAGCTCCTACGAGCAGTACTTC. This sequence encodes CKLLAGGQSSYEQYF.

The genes are TRBV7-2 and TRBJ1-5; D unresolved. The CDR3 sequence is 14 residues long. Germline values: CDR1 SGHTA, CDR2 FQGNSA. V was trimmed by 5 bases and J by 2 bases, leaving 10 bases between them. The CDR3 sequence is CASSQLVGNQPQHF. In DNA form, the CDR3 reads TGTGCCAGCAGCCAGTTGGTAGGCAATCAGCCCCAGCATTTT.

This clonotype was found a few times. V and J are TRBV11-2 and TRBJ1-2; D is uncertain. Deletions cut 0 bases from V and 3 bases from J, with 17 bases between. This CDR3 is 17 amino acids long. Germline lookup yields CDR1 SGHAT and CDR2 FQNNGV. CDR3 amino acids: CASSLDARGSPHYGYTF. The CDR3 nucleotides read TGTGCCAGCAGCTTAGATGCTCGGGGATCCCCGCACTATGGCTACACCTTC.

This clonotype has just a few counts. The genes are TRBV15 and TRBJ2-7; 8 bases match TRBD2. CDR1 LNHNV and CDR2 YYDKDF come from the germline V gene (reference sequence). This CDR3 comprises 13 residues. V gave up 5 bases and J gave up 5 bases; unmatched junction bases: 5. In nucleotides, the CDR3 is TGTGCCACCAGCTCCAGGACTAGCAACGAGCAGTACTTC. It translates to CATSSRTSNEQYF.

This clonotype occurred a few times. The V call is TRBV9, the J call TRBJ1-4; 9 positions agree with TRBD1. The V and J ends lost 3 bases and 11 bases, in that order; junction bases with no gene match: 14. This CDR3 has 16 residues. Germline CDR1 SGDLS, CDR2 YYNGEE. CDR3 protein: CASSGGQGPRGTKLFF. As DNA, the CDR3 is TGTGCCAGCAGCGGAGGACAGGGGCCCCGAGGGACGAAACTGTTTTTT. The variable domain in full, with the rest retrieved from reference TRBV9 and TRBJ1-4, is DSGVTQTPKHLITATGQRVTLRCSPRSGDLSVYWYQQSLDQGLQFLIQYYNGEERAKGNILERFSAQQFPDLHSELNLSSLELGDSALYFCASSGGQGPRGTKLFFGSGTQLSVL.

V is TRBV4-1 and J is TRBJ2-7, with 9 bases lining up with TRBD1. This CDR3 spans 16 amino acids. The germline V gene has CDR1 MGHRA and CDR2 YSYEKL. V was pared by 1 base and J by 3 bases, with 7 bases of the junction left unmatched. The DNA of the CDR3 is TGCGCCAGCAGCCAAGGTTCCGGGACAGGGCTCTACGAGCAGTACTTC. As protein: CASSQGSGTGLYEQYF.

This clonotype was counted only a few times. The rearrangement joins TRBV9 to TRBJ2-5, with D unclear. This CDR3 comprises 11 residues. Trimming removed 2 bases from V and 5 bases from J, with 4 bases in between. The germline gives CDR1 SGDLS, CDR2 YYNGEE. CDR3 nucleotide sequence: TGTGCCAGCAGCGTTGATGAGACCCAGTACTTC. The encoded protein is CASSVDETQYF.

The V gene is TRBV7-2, the J gene TRBJ1-1; D uncertain. The CDR3 covers 14 residues. The germline V and J ends were trimmed by 4 bases and 4 bases, with 13 bases remaining between them. The germline gives CDR1 SGHTA, CDR2 FQGNSA. DNA of the CDR3: TGTGCCAGCAGCTCCCGGCTGTGGGGCACTGAAGCTTTCTTT. It yields the protein CASSSRLWGTEAFF.

The V call is TRBV9, the J call TRBJ2-7; D may match TRBD1 or TRBD2 (5 bases each). The V gene lost 0 bases and the J gene lost 1 base, with 23 bases spanning the gap. This CDR3 spans 19 amino acids. Germline CDR1 reads SGDLS; CDR2 reads YYNGEE. The CDR3 DNA follows: TGTGCCAGCAGCGTAGTTTGGGGCCTAGATAACGAGGGTTCCTACGAGCAGTACTTC. This sequence encodes CASSVVWGLDNEGSYEQYF.

This clonotype has a count of ten or more. The CDR3 protein is CASSSGGRREQYF. CDR3 DNA sequence: TGTGCCAGCAGCTCAGGGGGTCGTCGCGAGCAGTACTTC. The chain carries TRBV7-9 and TRBJ2-7; 7 bases align to TRBD1. Germline CDR1 and CDR2: SEHNR and FQNEAQ (reference sequence). This CDR3 spans 13 amino acids. J was trimmed by 6 bases and V by 4 bases; bases with no gene match: 6.

V gene TRBV20-1 combines with J gene TRBJ2-1; D gene ambiguous. CDR1 and CDR2 (germline): DFQATT, SNEGSKA (reference sequence). Trimming took off 1 base at V and 6 bases at J, with 10 bases between the two ends. The CDR3 runs 13 residues. The CDR3 region is CSARGLLGNEQFF. The CDR3 DNA reads as TGCAGTGCTAGAGGACTGCTGGGCAATGAGCAGTTCTTC.

The J gene is TRBJ2-5, the V gene TRBV7-8; a possible D gene is TRBD2 (6 bases). V lost 0 bases to trimming and J lost 5 bases, with 10 bases between them. The CDR3 totals 14 residues. Looked up from germline, CDR1 is SGHVS and CDR2 is FQNEAQ. The CDR3 DNA sequence: TGTGCCAGCAGCTTAGCGGAGGGGCTGGAGACCCAGTACTTC. As protein: CASSLAEGLETQYF.

Ten or more counts support this clonotype. The chain employs TRBV5-1 and TRBJ1-5; D is perhaps TRBD1 (5 bases). CDR1 is SGHRS, CDR2 YFSETQ, per germline. The V end lost 0 bases, the J end lost 5 bases, and 12 bases lay between the germline ends. The CDR3 spans 15 residues. This CDR3 reads CASSLEPGLDQPQHF. The DNA for the CDR3 is TGCGCCAGCAGCTTGGAACCAGGGCTGGATCAGCCCCAGCATTTT.

The sample holds a few counts of this clonotype. The rearrangement links TRBV29-1 to TRBJ2-3, with D possibly matching TRBD2 (5 bases). This CDR3 comprises 11 residues. The V gene lost 3 bases and the J gene lost 5 bases, with 6 bases spanning the gap. Germline V lookup: CDR1 SQVTM, CDR2 ANQGSEA. The CDR3 sequence is CSVDAGDTQYF. The CDR3 DNA follows: TGCAGCGTTGACGCGGGAGATACGCAGTATTTT.

V gene TRBV28 combines with J gene TRBJ2-7; a possible D gene is TRBD1 (7 bases). Per the germline V gene, CDR1 is MDHEN and CDR2 is SYDVKM. Between the trimmed V and J ends, which lost 6 bases and 0 bases, there was a span of 15 bases. The CDR3 totals 15 residues. Written as DNA, the CDR3 is TGTGCCAGCAGAGCACTCAGGGGGGTCTCCTACGAGCAGTACTTC. Amino acid sequence: CASRALRGVSYEQYF.

This chain uses TRBV7-6 with TRBJ2-3, with 9 bases matching TRBD2. CDR3 size: 15 residues. The germline CDR1 and CDR2 sequences are SGHVS and FNYEAQ. The V and J ends lost 3 bases and 1 base, in that order; junction bases with no gene match: 2. CDR3 sequence reads: CASSFQREGTDTQYF. The CDR3 nucleotides are TGTGCCAGCAGCTTCCAGCGGGAGGGCACAGATACGCAGTATTTT.

The rearrangement uses TRBV3-1 and TRBJ2-1, with 12 bases identical to TRBD2. Germline lookup yields CDR1 LGHDT and CDR2 YNNKEL (reference sequence). The CDR3 has 17 amino acids. The trim removed 3 bases at V and 0 bases at J, leaving 3 bases unmatched. For the CDR3, the DNA is TGTGCCAGCAGCCACCAACTAGCGGGAGGCTCCTACAATGAGCAGTTCTTC. This sequence encodes CASSHQLAGGSYNEQFF.

V and J are TRBV27 and TRBJ2-7; no firm D call. CDR3 size: 14 residues. The germline CDR1 and CDR2 sequences are MNHEY and SMNVEV (reference sequence). V lost 3 bases and J lost 3, with 12 bases in between. The CDR3 DNA follows: TGTGCCAGCAGTTTGGTGGCAAAGGGCTACGAGCAGTACTTC. Residues: CASSLVAKGYEQYF.

This clonotype was observed a single time. The chain uses TRBV28 and TRBJ2-7; 9 bases line up with TRBD1. Trimming at V came to 5 bases and at J to 3 bases, leaving 11 bases not matched to a gene. The germline gives CDR1 MDHEN, CDR2 SYDVKM. The length of the CDR3 is 16 residues. CDR3 residues: CASSARLGDRVYEQYF. CDR3 DNA sequence: TGTGCCAGCAGTGCCCGCCTTGGGGACAGGGTCTACGAGCAGTACTTC.

This clonotype was detected only a few times. The chain links TRBV24-1 to TRBJ2-1; weak D call: TRBD2 (5 bases). Trimming left V 0 bases short and J 4 bases short, with 12 bases between. This CDR3 contains 16 residues. Looked up from germline, CDR1 is KGHDR and CDR2 is SFDVKD. CDR3 DNA sequence: TGTGCCACCAGTGATTTGTCAGCGGCAAAATACAATGAGCAGTTCTTC. Its protein is CATSDLSAAKYNEQFF.